This T cell receptor beta chain was found in a study of T-cell reconstitution after alpha-beta-depleted transplantation in children. Researchers prepared the TCRbeta library using unique molecular identifiers, the study reports. TCRdb reprocessed the PCR reads via MiXCR and lists one record per CDR3 protein. The sample carries hundreds of thousands of distinct CDR3 sequences, roughly 15% recorded once. This clonotype occurred many times. This sequence originates from a human donor who donated a stem cell graft to a child with acute myeloid leukemia. The specimen comprised PBMCs from the stem cell graft donor, sampled from the stem cell graft.

The CDR3 DNA sequence: TGCAGTGCTGGGGAAATGAGGGCTGGCCCCTTGGGGACAGATACGCAGTATTTT. Translation: CSAGEMRAGPLGTDTQYF. This chain connects TRBV20-1 to TRBJ2-3; D perhaps matches TRBD2 (5 bases). This CDR3 has 18 residues. Germline V lookup: CDR1 DFQATT, CDR2 SNEGSKA (reference sequence). The V end was cut by 5 bases, the J end by 3 bases, with 27 bases between.